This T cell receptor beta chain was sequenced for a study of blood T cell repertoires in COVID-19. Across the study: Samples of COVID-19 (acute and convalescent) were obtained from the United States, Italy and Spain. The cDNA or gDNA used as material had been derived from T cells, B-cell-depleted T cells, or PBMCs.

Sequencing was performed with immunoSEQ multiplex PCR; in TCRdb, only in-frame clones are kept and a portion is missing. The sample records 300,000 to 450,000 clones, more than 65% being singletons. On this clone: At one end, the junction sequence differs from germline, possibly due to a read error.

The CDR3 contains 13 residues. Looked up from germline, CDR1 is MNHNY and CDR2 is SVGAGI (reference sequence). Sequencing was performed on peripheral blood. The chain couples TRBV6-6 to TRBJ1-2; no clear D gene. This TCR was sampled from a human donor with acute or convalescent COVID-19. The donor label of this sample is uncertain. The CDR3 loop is CASSMAFNYGYTF. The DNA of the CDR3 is TGTGCCAGCAGTATGGCGTTTAACTATGGCTACACCTTT.